The 8 T cell receptor beta chains reported below all come from one sample, sequenced in a study of cytomegalovirus exposure and HLA in healthy donors. 13 Jbeta primers and 60 Vbeta primers were used for the PCR. The method was immunoSEQ multiplex PCR; TCRdb's version includes in-frame clones alone and lacks a portion of them. This sample has 70,000 or so clones, with approximately 78% found just once. Sequencing was carried out using PBMCs. These TCRs come from a man aged 18-30 years in good health and CMV-seronegative.

This clone rates as medium-sized. The chain recombines TRBV6-1 with TRBJ2-7; weak D call: TRBD1 (5 bases). CDR3 length equals 13 residues. The V gene lost 3 bases and the J gene lost 3 bases, with 9 bases spanning the gap. CDR1 is MNHNS, CDR2 SASEGT, per germline. CDR3 in amino acids: CASSDRENYEQYF. The CDR3 DNA is TGTGCCAGCAGTGACAGGGAAAACTACGAGCAGTACTTC.

CDR3 bases: TGTGCCAGCAGCGGGACTACGGTGTACATTCAGTACTTC. Translating it yields CASSGTTVYIQYF. The chain combines TRBV7-9 with TRBJ2-4, with 7 bases identical to TRBD2. CDR1 and CDR2 from the germline V gene are SEHNR and FQNEAQ (reference sequence). V was clipped by 5 bases and J by 8 bases; unmatched bases: 6. This CDR3 has 13 residues.

The J gene is TRBJ2-7, the V gene TRBV6-5; 11 nucleotides align to TRBD1. J gave up 5 bases and V 0 bases, and 0 bases lay outside the gene matches. This CDR3 has 14 residues. Germline V CDR1 and CDR2: MNHEY, SVGAGI. Here the CDR3 reads CASSYSGQGDEQYF. In DNA, the CDR3 is TGTGCCAGCAGTTACTCGGGACAGGGGGACGAGCAGTACTTC.

The V gene is TRBV30, the J gene TRBJ1-2; D remains ambiguous. CDR3 size: 14 residues. Trimming shortened V by 1 base and J by 7 bases, and 16 bases separated the two germline ends. In germline, CDR1 is GTSNPN, CDR2 SVGIG (reference sequence). CDR3 nucleotides: TGTGCCTGGAGTGCGCTTGGAGGGTATCGTGGCTACACCTTC. Translation: CAWSALGGYRGYTF.

This clone is a singleton in its sample. The rearrangement uses TRBV5-4 and TRBJ1-2; possibly TRBD1 for D (6 bases). The germline V and J ends were trimmed by 1 base and 13 bases, with 14 bases remaining between them. The CDR3 contains 12 residues. Germline CDR1 and CDR2: SGHNT and YYREEE (reference sequence). The CDR3 region is CASSLNTGTATF. The CDR3 region has the DNA TGTGCCAGCAGCTTGAATACAGGGACGGCCACCTTC.

The chain combines TRBV19 with TRBJ2-2, with 8 positions matching TRBD1. J gave up 4 bases and V 4 bases, and 2 bases lay outside the gene matches. This CDR3 region has 14 residues. Germline V lookup: CDR1 LNHDA, CDR2 SQIVND (reference sequence). In DNA, the CDR3 is TGTGCCAGTAGTACAACAGGGGGCACCGGGGAGCTGTTTTTT. It translates to CASSTTGGTGELFF.

The V gene is TRBV6-5, the J gene TRBJ2-5; D uncertain. Germline V lookup: CDR1 MNHEY, CDR2 SVGAGI. Trimming removed 2 bases from V and 1 base from J, with 11 bases in between. The CDR3 runs to 15 residues. CDR3 amino acids: CASSYQTASQETQYF. Written as DNA, the CDR3 is TGTGCCAGCAGTTACCAAACAGCAAGCCAAGAGACCCAGTACTTC.

A few counts support this clone. The V and J genes are TRBV4-3 and TRBJ2-5, with 8 bases that match TRBD2. The V segment lost 1 base and the J segment 5 bases; nucleotides outside the gene matches: 9. This CDR3 has 16 residues. Germline lookup yields CDR1 LGHNA and CDR2 YSLEER. CDR3 DNA sequence: TGCGCCAGCAGCCAAGGGGACGGGGGGGCCGGGGAGACCCAGTACTTC. Translation: CASSQGDGGAGETQYF.